This is a list of T cell receptor beta chains from one sample in a study of post-analysis software for immune sequencing data. TCRdb independently ran MiXCR on the PCR reads; one entry per CDR3 protein. The table lists hundreds of thousands of distinct CDR3 sequences, roughly 40% of them singletons. Sequencing was performed on blood. The source is a girl aged 2-10 years with multiple sclerosis. CDR3s include the opening cysteine and the closing phenylalanine or tryptophan. Fields, in order: D gene, V gene, CDR3 length, J gene, clone size, CDR3 DNA, CDR3 protein. The D gene is left open where the match is weak. Size tells how often a clone was seen (once, few, many) or the class of an expanded clone, and some rows leave it out.

D: .; V: TRBV6-2/TRBV6-3; length: 15; J: TRBJ2-4; size: .; DNA: TGTGCCAGCAGTACCCTGCTCAGAGGCAAAAACATTCAGTACTTC; CDR3: CASSTLLRGKNIQYF
D: TRBD2; V: TRBV6-8; length: 13; J: TRBJ2-1; size: few; DNA: TGTGCCACCGCTAGCGGGGAGTACAATGAGCAGTTCTTC; CDR3: CATASGEYNEQFF
D: .; V: TRBV7-6; length: 15; J: TRBJ2-3; size: .; DNA: TGTGCCAGCAGCTTAGGGCAGTATAGCACAGATACGCAGTATTTT; CDR3: CASSLGQYSTDTQYF
D: .; V: TRBV7-9; length: 14; J: TRBJ2-7; size: few; DNA: TGTGCCAGCAGCCCGACAGATTACTCCTACGAGCAGTACTTC; CDR3: CASSPTDYSYEQYF
D: .; V: TRBV28; length: 17; J: TRBJ2-1; size: once; DNA: TGTGCCAGCAGTCCCCGTGGAGCAGCTTACTCCTACAATGAGCAGTTCTTC; CDR3: CASSPRGAAYSYNEQFF
D: .; V: TRBV7-9; length: 16; J: TRBJ1-4; size: .; DNA: TGTGCCAGCAGCTCTCGGGACTCCAAAATTCCTGAAAAACTGTTTTTT; CDR3: CASSSRDSKIPEKLFF
D: .; V: TRBV28; length: 17; J: TRBJ2-7; size: few; DNA: TGTGCCAGCAGTGCCTACCGGACAGTCCGGAGCTACTACGAGCAGTACTTC; CDR3: CASSAYRTVRSYYEQYF
D: .; V: TRBV2; length: 13; J: TRBJ2-7; size: .; DNA: TGTGCCAGCAGCCAGGACAACTCCTACGAGCAGTACTTC; CDR3: CASSQDNSYEQYF
D: .; V: TRBV20-1; length: 12; J: TRBJ1-5; size: .; DNA: TGCAGTGCCAGGTATAGCAATCAGCCCCAGCATTTT; CDR3: CSARYSNQPQHF
D: .; V: TRBV29-1; length: 16; J: TRBJ2-1; size: few; DNA: TGCAGCGTTGAAGGGGATCGGCGGGGGCACTACAATGAGCAGTTCTTC; CDR3: CSVEGDRRGHYNEQFF
D: .; V: TRBV6-6; length: 17; J: TRBJ2-1; size: .; DNA: TGTGTCAGCAGTTTACTTGGGAGGGGGGTTATGCACAATGAGCAGTTCTTC; CDR3: CVSSLLGRGVMHNEQFF
D: TRBD1; V: TRBV9; length: 15; J: TRBJ1-2; size: few; DNA: TGTGCCAGCAGCGTATGGCAGGGGGCTAACTATGGCTACACCTTC; CDR3: CASSVWQGANYGYTF
D: .; V: TRBV7-2; length: 11; J: TRBJ1-1; size: few; DNA: TGTGCCAGCAGCTTAGTCGGTTTAGCTTTCTTT; CDR3: CASSLVGLAFF
D: .; V: TRBV5-1; length: 15; J: TRBJ2-5; size: few; DNA: TGCGCCAGCAGCACCGGGGGCACAGCTCAAGAGACCCAGTACTTC; CDR3: CASSTGGTAQETQYF
D: TRBD1; V: TRBV5-1; length: 13; J: TRBJ2-7; size: few; DNA: TGCGCCAGCAGCTTTTGGACAGGCTACGAGCAGTACTTC; CDR3: CASSFWTGYEQYF
D: .; V: TRBV12-5; length: 19; J: TRBJ2-6; size: .; DNA: TGTGCTAGTGGCCCCCGCGTGGGCGGGATCCGCTCTGGGGCCAACGTCCTGACTTTC; CDR3: CASGPRVGGIRSGANVLTF
D: .; V: TRBV7-4; length: 18; J: TRBJ1-1; size: .; DNA: TGTGCCAGCAGCTTAAGATTTCGGGCGAAACTGCTGAACACTGAAGCTTTCTTT; CDR3: CASSLRFRAKLLNTEAFF
D: .; V: TRBV11-2; length: 14; J: TRBJ2-7; size: .; DNA: TGTGCCAGCAGCTTAGAAACAGGGTTGGAGGGGCAGTACTTC; CDR3: CASSLETGLEGQYF
D: TRBD1; V: TRBV7-4; length: 17; J: TRBJ1-1; size: .; DNA: TGTGCCAGCAGCCCGAGGACAGGGTGGGTCGAGGATCGGGGAGCTTTCTTT; CDR3: CASSPRTGWVEDRGAFF
D: .; V: TRBV7-2; length: 13; J: TRBJ1-2; size: .; DNA: TGTGCCACCAGCCCCCACGTTAACTATGGCTACACCTTC; CDR3: CATSPHVNYGYTF
D: TRBD2; V: TRBV7-3; length: 17; J: TRBJ2-1; size: .; DNA: TGTGCCAGCAGCTTAAGTCCCTCTAGCGGGGGGCTCTATGAGCAGTTCTTC; CDR3: CASSLSPSSGGLYEQFF
D: TRBD1; V: TRBV7-3; length: 18; J: TRBJ1-2; size: .; DNA: TGTGCCAGCAGCTTAACGGGACAGGGTCGGAAGAGGGACTATGGCTACACCTTC; CDR3: CASSLTGQGRKRDYGYTF
D: TRBD1; V: TRBV4-2; length: 13; J: TRBJ2-7; size: few; DNA: TGTGCCAGCAGCCAAGTAGGGGGCGGCGAGCAGTACTTC; CDR3: CASSQVGGGEQYF
D: TRBD2; V: TRBV7-3; length: 17; J: TRBJ2-3; size: few; DNA: TGTGCCAGCAGCTTAATCGGTAGCGGGGGGTGGACAGATACGCAGTATTTT; CDR3: CASSLIGSGGWTDTQYF
D: .; V: TRBV20-1; length: 16; J: TRBJ2-7; size: few; DNA: TGCAGTGCTAGAGTCATAGTTGGCCAATTAAGCTACGAGCAGTACTTC; CDR3: CSARVIVGQLSYEQYF
D: TRBD1; V: TRBV10-2; length: 17; J: TRBJ1-2; size: few; DNA: TGCGCCAGCAGTGAGTCAGGCCCGCTGACAGGGAAATATGGCTACACCTTC; CDR3: CASSESGPLTGKYGYTF
D: .; V: TRBV7-2; length: 13; J: TRBJ2-3; size: .; DNA: TGTGCCAGCAGCTTTTCCAGGTCAGATACGCAGTATTTT; CDR3: CASSFSRSDTQYF
D: .; V: TRBV5-1; length: 15; J: TRBJ2-1; size: .; DNA: TGCGCCAGCAGCTTGGCCGTGGCAGGGAAGAATGAGCAGTTCTTC; CDR3: CASSLAVAGKNEQFF
D: TRBD2; V: TRBV12-3/TRBV12-4; length: 16; J: TRBJ2-1; size: many; DNA: TGTGCCAGCAGGGGTCGACTAGCGGGCATCACCAATGAGCAGTTCTTC; CDR3: CASRGRLAGITNEQFF
D: .; V: TRBV6-2/TRBV6-3; length: 17; J: TRBJ1-1; size: .; DNA: TGTGCCAGCAGTTACTCGCGGGCAGACGTCCTGAACACTGAAGCTTTCTTT; CDR3: CASSYSRADVLNTEAFF
D: TRBD1; V: TRBV12-3/TRBV12-4; length: 14; J: TRBJ2-7; size: .; DNA: TGTGCCAGCAGTTTTGGGACAGTATACTACGAGCAGTACTTC; CDR3: CASSFGTVYYEQYF
D: .; V: TRBV4-1; length: 15; J: TRBJ1-1; size: .; DNA: TGCGCCAGCAGCCACCTCGGGCGGACGAACACTGAAGCTTTCTTT; CDR3: CASSHLGRTNTEAFF
D: .; V: TRBV15; length: 16; J: TRBJ2-7; size: .; DNA: TGTGCCACCAGCACGCTTGAGAGGCTCAGGCCCTACGAGCAGTACTTC; CDR3: CATSTLERLRPYEQYF
D: TRBD1; V: TRBV12-3/TRBV12-4; length: 14; J: TRBJ2-7; size: .; DNA: TGTGCCGGCAGTTGGAGCACAGGGGCCTACGAGCAGTACTTC; CDR3: CAGSWSTGAYEQYF
D: .; V: TRBV6-5; length: 15; J: TRBJ1-4; size: once; DNA: TGTGCCAGCAGGTTCTTGGACAGCCCTAATGAAAAACTGTTTTTT; CDR3: CASRFLDSPNEKLFF
D: TRBD2; V: TRBV7-8; length: 16; J: TRBJ2-7; size: .; DNA: TGTGCCTGCAGCTTATCCTCTAGCGGGGTCGGTTACGAGCAGTACTTC; CDR3: CACSLSSSGVGYEQYF
D: .; V: TRBV14; length: 20; J: TRBJ2-7; size: .; DNA: TGTGCCAGCAGTCCCTGGTCTCGGGACAACGGATGTTGTCGCACCTACGAGCAGTACTTC; CDR3: CASSPWSRDNGCCRTYEQYF
D: TRBD1; V: TRBV25-1; length: 16; J: TRBJ2-7; size: .; DNA: TGTGCCAGCAGTTTAACAGGGGCGTCTATTGAATACGAGCAGTACTTC; CDR3: CASSLTGASIEYEQYF
D: .; V: TRBV5-6; length: 14; J: TRBJ2-5; size: .; DNA: TGTGCCAGCAGCTTTAATGGGGGGGCGAAGACCCAGTACTTC; CDR3: CASSFNGGAKTQYF
D: .; V: TRBV29-1; length: 13; J: TRBJ1-2; size: .; DNA: TGCAGCGTTGAGTGGGCGGCTAACTATGGCTACACCTTC; CDR3: CSVEWAANYGYTF
D: .; V: TRBV12-5; length: 11; J: TRBJ2-7; size: .; DNA: TGTGCTAGTGGTCCAGGGTCCGAGCAGTACTTC; CDR3: CASGPGSEQYF
D: .; V: TRBV20-1; length: 12; J: TRBJ1-5; size: .; DNA: TGCAGTGCTAGTCAACCTAATCAGCCCCAGCATTTT; CDR3: CSASQPNQPQHF
D: .; V: TRBV5-1; length: 13; J: TRBJ2-7; size: .; DNA: TGCGCCAGCAGCTTGGCCTATGACTACGAGCAGTACTTC; CDR3: CASSLAYDYEQYF
D: .; V: TRBV7-2; length: 15; J: TRBJ2-5; size: .; DNA: TGTGCCAGCAGCTTAGGGACAGCCCGGCGGGAGATCCAGTACTTC; CDR3: CASSLGTARREIQYF
D: .; V: TRBV19; length: 17; J: TRBJ2-2; size: .; DNA: TGTGCCAGTAGTGTCGTCTATCACGGGGCCTACACCGGGGAGCTGTTTTTT; CDR3: CASSVVYHGAYTGELFF
D: TRBD1; V: TRBV7-2; length: 15; J: TRBJ2-7; size: .; DNA: TGTGCCAGCAGCATGAGGACAGGTCCCTGTTACGAGCAGTACTTC; CDR3: CASSMRTGPCYEQYF
D: TRBD2; V: TRBV12-5; length: 20; J: TRBJ2-3; size: .; DNA: TGTGCTAGTGGTTTGGTACTGTCAACGCTAGCGGGACGCCGCACAGATACGCAGTATTTT; CDR3: CASGLVLSTLAGRRTDTQYF
D: .; V: TRBV11-2; length: 13; J: TRBJ1-2; size: few; DNA: TGTGCCAGCAGCCACACAGCCAACTATGGCTACACCTTC; CDR3: CASSHTANYGYTF
D: .; V: TRBV4-1; length: 17; J: TRBJ1-5; size: .; DNA: TGCGCCAGCAGCCAAGATGTATTGCGGGGCCCTAATCAGCCCCAGCATTTT; CDR3: CASSQDVLRGPNQPQHF
D: .; V: TRBV24-1; length: 14; J: TRBJ1-6; size: few; DNA: TGTGCCACCAGTGGGGGGACGCCCAATTCACCCCTCCACTTT; CDR3: CATSGGTPNSPLHF